This T cell receptor beta chain was recorded in a study of cytomegalovirus exposure and HLA in healthy donors. Germline lookup yields CDR1 MNHEY and CDR2 SMNVEV (reference sequence). Germline trimming cut 5 bases from V and 2 bases from J; bases unmatched to any gene: 9. This CDR3 has 16 residues. General observations from the study: With high specificity and sensitivity, the classifier reportedly diagnosed cytomegalovirus status. Through in vitro validation, three CMV-associated chains were shown to be specific for CMV antigens.

The donors were in the roughly 120-subject validation cohort; that cohort was separate from the roughly 700-subject first cohort. TCRdb keeps only in-frame clones here, not all; method: immunoSEQ multiplex PCR. The data hold approximately 190,000 clones, with 75% to 85% observed a single time. A word on this clone: The antigen is undetermined.

What was sequenced was PBMCs. The TCR was taken from a woman in her 30s in good health and CMV-seropositive. The V call is TRBV27, the J call TRBJ2-7; 10 bases fit TRBD1. The CDR3 loop is CASSPIPGTGAYEQYF. The CDR3, as DNA: TGTGCCAGCAGTCCCATCCCCGGGACAGGGGCCTACGAGCAGTACTTC.